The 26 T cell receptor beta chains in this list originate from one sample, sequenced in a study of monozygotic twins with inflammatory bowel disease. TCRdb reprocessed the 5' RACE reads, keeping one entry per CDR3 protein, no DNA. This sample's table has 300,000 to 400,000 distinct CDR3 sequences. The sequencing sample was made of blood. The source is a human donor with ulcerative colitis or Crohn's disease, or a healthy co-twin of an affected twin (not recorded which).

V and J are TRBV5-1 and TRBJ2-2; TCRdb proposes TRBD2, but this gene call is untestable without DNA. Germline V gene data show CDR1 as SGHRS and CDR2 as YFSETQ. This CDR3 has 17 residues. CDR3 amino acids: CASSSSTLSGTAGELFF.

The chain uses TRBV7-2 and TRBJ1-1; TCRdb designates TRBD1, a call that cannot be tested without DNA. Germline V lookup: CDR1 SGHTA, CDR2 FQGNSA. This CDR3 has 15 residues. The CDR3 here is CASSLDHTGATEAFF. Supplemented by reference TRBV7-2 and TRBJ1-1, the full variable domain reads GAGVSQSPSNKVTEKGKDVELRCDPISGHTALYWYRQSLGQGLEFLIYFQGNSAPDKSGLPSDRFSAERTGGSVSTLTIQRTQQEDSAVYLCASSLDHTGATEAFFGQGTRLTVV.

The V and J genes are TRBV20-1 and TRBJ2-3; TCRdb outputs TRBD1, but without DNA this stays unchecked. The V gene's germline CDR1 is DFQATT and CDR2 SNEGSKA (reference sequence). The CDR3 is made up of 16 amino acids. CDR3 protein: CSVYAHGQGGTDTQYF.

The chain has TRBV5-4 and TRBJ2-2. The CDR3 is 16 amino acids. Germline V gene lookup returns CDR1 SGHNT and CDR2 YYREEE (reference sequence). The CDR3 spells CASSLDNRRNTGELFF.

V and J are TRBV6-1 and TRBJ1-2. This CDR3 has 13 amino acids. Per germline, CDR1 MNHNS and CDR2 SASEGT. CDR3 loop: CASSEDPSWGYTF.

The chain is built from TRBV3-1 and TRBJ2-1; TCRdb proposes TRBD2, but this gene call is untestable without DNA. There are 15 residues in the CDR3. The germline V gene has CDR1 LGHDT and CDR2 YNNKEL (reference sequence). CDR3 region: CASSQTRVSYNEQFF.

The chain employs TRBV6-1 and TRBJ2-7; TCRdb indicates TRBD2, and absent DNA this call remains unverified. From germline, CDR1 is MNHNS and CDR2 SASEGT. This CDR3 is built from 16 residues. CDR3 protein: CASGKTTGPSSYEQYF.

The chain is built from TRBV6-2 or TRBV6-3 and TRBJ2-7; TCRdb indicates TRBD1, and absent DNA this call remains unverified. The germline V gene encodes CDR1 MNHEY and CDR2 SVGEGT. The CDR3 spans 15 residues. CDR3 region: CASSWDRVSTYEQYF.

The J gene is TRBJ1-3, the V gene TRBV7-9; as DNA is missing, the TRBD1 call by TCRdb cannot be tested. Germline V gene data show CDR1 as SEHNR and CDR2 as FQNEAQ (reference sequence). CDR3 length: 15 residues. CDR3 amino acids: CASSDDRGSGNTIYF.

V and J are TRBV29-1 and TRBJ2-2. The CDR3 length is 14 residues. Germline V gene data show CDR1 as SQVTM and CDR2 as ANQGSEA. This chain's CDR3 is CSVGKTANTGELFF.

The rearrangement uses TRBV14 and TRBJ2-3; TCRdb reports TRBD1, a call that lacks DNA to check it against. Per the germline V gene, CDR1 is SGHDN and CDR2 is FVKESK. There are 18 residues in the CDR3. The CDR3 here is CASSQAMRPPFDSDTQYF. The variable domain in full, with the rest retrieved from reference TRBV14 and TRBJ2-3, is EAGVTQFPSHSVIEKGQTVTLRCDPISGHDNLYWYRRVMGKEIKFLLHFVKESKQDESGMPNNRFLAERTGGTYSTLKVQPAELEDSGVYFCASSQAMRPPFDSDTQYFGPGTRLTVL.

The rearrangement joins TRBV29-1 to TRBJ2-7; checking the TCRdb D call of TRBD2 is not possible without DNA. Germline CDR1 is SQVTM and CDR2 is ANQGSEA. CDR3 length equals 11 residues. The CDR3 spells CSVRRGYEQYF.

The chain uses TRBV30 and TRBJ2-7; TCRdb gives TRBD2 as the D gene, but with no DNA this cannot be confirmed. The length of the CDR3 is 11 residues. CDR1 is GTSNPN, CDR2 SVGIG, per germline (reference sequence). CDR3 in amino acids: CAWSLQAGQYF.

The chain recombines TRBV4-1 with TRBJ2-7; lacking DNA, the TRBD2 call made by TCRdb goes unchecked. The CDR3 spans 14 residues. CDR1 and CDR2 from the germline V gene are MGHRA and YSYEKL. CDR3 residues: CASSQDRGGYEQYF.

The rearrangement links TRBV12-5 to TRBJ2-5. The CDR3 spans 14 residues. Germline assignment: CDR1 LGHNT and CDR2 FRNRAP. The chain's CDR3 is CASGLGPAQETQYF.

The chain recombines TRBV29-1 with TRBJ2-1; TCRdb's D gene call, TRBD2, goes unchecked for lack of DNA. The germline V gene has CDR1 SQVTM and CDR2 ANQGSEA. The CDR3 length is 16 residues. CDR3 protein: CSVEGPSGSSYNEQFF.

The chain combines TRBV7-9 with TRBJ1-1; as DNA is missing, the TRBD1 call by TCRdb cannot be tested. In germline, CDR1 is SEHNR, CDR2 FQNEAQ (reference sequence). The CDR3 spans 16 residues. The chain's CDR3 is CASSRNDRGWDTEAFF.

The CDR3 is CASSLVDGSKVGQPQHF. The chain has TRBV7-9 and TRBJ1-5. The CDR3 contains 17 residues. CDR1 is SEHNR, CDR2 FQNEAQ, per germline (reference sequence). The full variable domain, its missing parts supplied by reference TRBV7-9 and TRBJ1-5, is DTGVSQNPRHKITKRGQNVTFRCDPISEHNRLYWYRQTLGQGPEFLTYFQNEAQLEKSRLLSDRFSAERPKGSFSTLEIQRTEQGDSAMYLCASSLVDGSKVGQPQHFGDGTRLSIL.

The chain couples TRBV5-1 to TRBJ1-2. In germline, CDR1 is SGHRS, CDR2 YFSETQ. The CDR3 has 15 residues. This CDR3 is CASSSTPTLNYGYTF.

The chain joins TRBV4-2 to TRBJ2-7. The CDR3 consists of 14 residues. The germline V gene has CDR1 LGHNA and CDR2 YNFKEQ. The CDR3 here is CASSRDLAVYEQYF.

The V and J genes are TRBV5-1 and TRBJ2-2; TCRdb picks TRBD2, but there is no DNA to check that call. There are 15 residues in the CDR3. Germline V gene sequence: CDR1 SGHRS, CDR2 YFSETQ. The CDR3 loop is CASRLAGENTGELFF.

This chain's CDR3 is CASSLSGQGSIQYF. The chain couples TRBV7-2 to TRBJ2-4; TCRdb's assignment of TRBD2 cannot be checked, as there is no DNA. CDR3 length equals 14 residues. The germline V gene has CDR1 SGHTA and CDR2 FQGNSA.

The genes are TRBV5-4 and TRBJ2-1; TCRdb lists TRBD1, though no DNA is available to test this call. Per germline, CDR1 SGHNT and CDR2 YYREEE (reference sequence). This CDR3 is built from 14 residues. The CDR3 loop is CAHTTGSSYNEQFF.

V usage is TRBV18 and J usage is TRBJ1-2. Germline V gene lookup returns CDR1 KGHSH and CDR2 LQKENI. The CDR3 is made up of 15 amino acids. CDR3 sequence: CASSPDPGRPYGYTF. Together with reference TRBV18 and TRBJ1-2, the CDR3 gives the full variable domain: NAGVMQNPRHLVRRRGQEARLRCSPMKGHSHVYWYRQLPEEGLKFMVYLQKENIIDESGMPKERFSAEFPKEGPSILRIQQVVRGDSAAYFCASSPDPGRPYGYTFGSGTRLTVV.

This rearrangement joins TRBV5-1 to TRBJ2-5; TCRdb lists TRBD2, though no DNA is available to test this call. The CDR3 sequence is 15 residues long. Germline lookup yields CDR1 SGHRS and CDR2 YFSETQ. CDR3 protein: CASSHPREGEETQYF.

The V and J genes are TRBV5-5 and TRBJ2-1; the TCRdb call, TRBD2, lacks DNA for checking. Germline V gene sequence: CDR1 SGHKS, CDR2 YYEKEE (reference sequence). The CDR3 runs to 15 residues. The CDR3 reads CASSLGAGGDNEQFF.